This TCR beta chain was obtained from a study of blood T cell repertoires in COVID-19. Germline lookup yields CDR1 MDHEN and CDR2 SYDVKM. This CDR3 contains 16 residues. Trimming at V came to 4 bases and at J to 1 base, leaving 9 bases not matched to a gene. In the authors' workflow: Counts of nucleated cells, estimated from reference gene primer amplification, were obtained. Produced via immunoSEQ multiplex PCR; TCRdb's table is partial and in-frame only. The V and J calls and clone size come from that table; D and trimming were worked out from the DNA. The table includes approximately 130,000 clones, around four fifths detected once. This clone was counted a single time.

The genes are TRBV28 and TRBJ2-7; 8 bases fit TRBD1. The sample consisted of peripheral blood. This clonotype was obtained from an elderly man with acute or convalescent COVID-19. The CDR3 DNA is TGTGCCAGCAGTTCCGACAGACAGGGGCCTTCCTACGAGCAGTACTTC. Encoded protein: CASSSDRQGPSYEQYF.